These T cell receptor beta chains were read from a single sample in a study of chemoradiotherapy in HPV16-positive cancers. Method: immunoSEQ multiplex PCR; TCRdb's copy keeps in-frame clones and lacks some. The table has some 25,000 clones, around 94% seen once. This specimen was taken from a patient who underwent chemoradiotherapy. These receptor sequences come from a human donor with HPV-associated anogenital cancer. Each CDR3 is given with its conserved first and last residue. D genes are given only for firm matches. Clone size is not always given. Where it is, it says once, few, many or a class for expanded clones.

>TRBV5-1|.|once|TRBJ1-6
CASSLPGSHSPLHF
TGCGCCAGCAGCTTACCAGGATCACATTCACCCCTCCACTTT
>TRBV5-1|TRBD1|.|TRBJ2-3
CASSLKTGEADTQYF
TGCGCCAGCAGCTTGAAGACAGGGGAGGCAGATACGCAGTATTTT
>TRBV28|TRBD1|.|TRBJ1-4
CASSLSRGHEKLFF
TGTGCCAGCAGTTTATCCAGGGGGCACGAAAAACTGTTTTTT
>TRBV5-1|.|.|TRBJ1-5
CASSSDGLNQPQHF
TGCGCCAGCAGTTCCGACGGACTCAATCAGCCCCAGCATTTT
>TRBV7-9|TRBD1|.|TRBJ2-7
CASSQSTGESYEQYF
TGTGCCAGCAGCCAATCGACAGGGGAGTCCTACGAGCAGTACTTC
>TRBV5-4|.|.|TRBJ2-1
CASSLDYSQNEQFF
TGTGCCAGCAGCTTAGACTACTCTCAAAATGAGCAGTTCTTC
>TRBV5-4|.|once|TRBJ2-7
CASSRWTGGYEQYF
TGTGCCAGCAGCCGCTGGACCGGAGGGTACGAGCAGTACTTC
>TRBV5-4|.|once|TRBJ2-7
CASSRARRSPYEQYF
TGTGCCAGCAGCCGTGCTAGACGATCCCCCTACGAGCAGTACTTC
>TRBV14|.|.|TRBJ2-7
CASSQGSEQYF
TGTGCCAGCAGCCAAGGGAGCGAGCAGTACTTC
>TRBV5-1|TRBD2|once|TRBJ2-6
CASSSAGGPEGANVLTF
TGCGCCAGCAGCTCAGCGGGGGGGCCGGAGGGGGCCAACGTCCTGACTTTC
>TRBV9|.|.|TRBJ1-1
CASSVEIRADTEAFF
TGTGCCAGCAGCGTAGAAATACGAGCAGACACTGAAGCTTTCTTT
>TRBV5-5|.|.|TRBJ1-2
CASSLGGSGYGYTF
TGTGCCAGCAGCTTGGGGGGGTCTGGCTATGGCTACACCTTC
>TRBV30|.|.|TRBJ1-1
CAWSAGMNTEAFF
TGTGCCTGGAGTGCAGGGATGAACACTGAAGCTTTCTTT
>TRBV7-9|.|.|TRBJ1-5
CASSLGGGFGRENQHF
TGTGCCAGCAGCTTAGGTGGGGGGTTTGGCCGAGAGAACCAGCATTTT
>TRBV30|.|few|TRBJ1-4
CAWIDRAAGKLFF
TGTGCCTGGATTGACCGTGCCGCGGGAAAACTGTTTTTT
>TRBV7-9|TRBD1|.|TRBJ1-2
CASSSGQGAVRGYTF
TGTGCCAGCAGCTCGGGACAGGGGGCGGTTCGGGGCTACACCTTC
>TRBV6-1|TRBD1|once|TRBJ2-3
CASNKQGWGTDTQYF
TGTGCCAGCAACAAACAGGGGTGGGGGACAGATACGCAGTATTTT
>TRBV7-2|.|once|TRBJ1-4
CASSQGPLRNEKLFF
TGTGCCAGCAGCCAGGGCCCGCTAAGAAATGAAAAACTGTTTTTT
>TRBV27|TRBD1|.|TRBJ2-7
CASSLFLGGQSYEQYF
TGTGCCAGCAGTTTATTTTTAGGGGGCCAATCCTACGAGCAGTACTTC
>TRBV7-9|TRBD1|.|TRBJ2-7
CASSPGTGLYEQYF
TGTGCCAGCAGTCCCGGGACAGGGTTATACGAGCAGTACTTC
>TRBV19|TRBD1|.|TRBJ1-5
CASSSPGQGVPQHF
TGTGCCAGTAGTTCACCGGGACAGGGGGTGCCCCAGCATTTT
>TRBV20-1|TRBD1|.|TRBJ1-2
CSAPGQRRDTF
TGCAGTGCCCCGGGACAGCGGAGAGACACCTTC
>TRBV19|TRBD2|.|TRBJ2-2
CASSIRRETNTGELFF
TGTGCCAGTAGCATACGGCGGGAGACGAACACCGGGGAGCTGTTTTTT
>TRBV28|TRBD1|.|TRBJ1-2
CASSSGTGVYGYTF
TGTGCCAGCAGTTCCGGGACAGGGGTTTACGGCTACACCTTC
>TRBV11-2|.|.|TRBJ2-4
CASSNLGIAKNIQYF
TGTGCCAGCAGTAACCTTGGAATAGCCAAAAACATTCAGTACTTC
>TRBV6-6|.|.|TRBJ1-5
CASAMEARQPQHF
TGTGCCAGCGCTATGGAGGCGAGGCAGCCCCAGCATTTT
>TRBV5-4|TRBD2|.|TRBJ2-6
CASSGQSTSGVDGANVLTF
TGTGCCAGCAGCGGCCAGTCGACTAGCGGGGTGGATGGGGCCAACGTCCTGACTTTC
>TRBV4-2|.|.|TRBJ1-1
CASSQWNMNTEAFF
TGTGCCAGCAGCCAGTGGAACATGAACACTGAAGCTTTCTTT
>TRBV11-2|.|.|TRBJ2-7
CASSTQGKAYEQYF
TGTGCCAGCAGCACACAGGGTAAGGCCTACGAGCAGTACTTC
>TRBV7-8|.|once|TRBJ2-7
CASSPTISAEQYF
TGTGCCAGCAGCCCTACCATAAGCGCCGAGCAGTACTTC
>TRBV27|TRBD1|.|TRBJ2-2
CASSLSEGQGARTGELFF
TGTGCCAGCAGTTTATCAGAGGGACAGGGGGCGCGCACCGGGGAGCTGTTTTTT
>TRBV5-8|.|.|TRBJ2-1
CASSRGAWSDEQFF
TGTGCCAGCAGTCGTGGTGCGTGGAGTGATGAGCAGTTCTTC
>TRBV5-1|.|once|TRBJ1-1
CASAPNRVENTEAFF
TGCGCCAGCGCTCCGAACAGGGTGGAGAACACTGAAGCTTTCTTT
>TRBV9|TRBD2|.|TRBJ2-3
CASSVAQRGPSTDTQYF
TGTGCCAGCAGCGTAGCCCAGCGGGGCCCCTCCACAGATACGCAGTATTTT
>TRBV6-1|.|.|TRBJ2-7
CASSPDRFSYEQYF
TGTGCCAGCAGCCCCGACAGGTTCTCCTACGAGCAGTACTTC
>TRBV10-3|TRBD2|.|TRBJ2-7
CAIRPAGGPGEQYF
TGTGCCATCAGACCAGCGGGAGGGCCGGGTGAGCAGTACTTC
>TRBV29-1|.|.|TRBJ2-1
CSVPDSPATRNEQFF
TGCAGCGTTCCGGACTCCCCAGCCACCAGGAATGAGCAGTTCTTC
>TRBV28|.|.|TRBJ1-2
CASSISTGRANYGYTF
TGTGCCAGCAGTATCTCCACAGGAAGAGCTAACTATGGCTACACCTTC
>TRBV28|.|.|TRBJ1-1
CASLDGGMTEAFF
TGTGCCAGCCTGGATGGGGGCATGACTGAAGCTTTCTTT
>TRBV29-1|.|.|TRBJ2-5
CSVERQQETQYF
TGCAGCGTTGAGAGACAGCAAGAGACCCAGTACTTC
>TRBV5-5|.|.|TRBJ1-1
CASSGGPSNTEAFF
TGTGCCAGCAGCGGGGGGCCTTCGAACACTGAAGCTTTCTTT
>TRBV4-1|.|.|TRBJ2-2
CASSQVRGANTGELFF
TGCGCCAGCAGCCAAGTTAGGGGGGCGAACACCGGGGAGCTGTTTTTT
>TRBV7-9|TRBD1|.|TRBJ1-2
CASSFHETGGGYTF
TGTGCCAGCAGCTTTCATGAGACAGGGGGCGGCTACACCTTC
>TRBV4-3|.|.|TRBJ2-6
CASSPGVVSGANVLTF
TGCGCCAGCAGCCCAGGTGTAGTCTCTGGGGCCAACGTCCTGACTTTC